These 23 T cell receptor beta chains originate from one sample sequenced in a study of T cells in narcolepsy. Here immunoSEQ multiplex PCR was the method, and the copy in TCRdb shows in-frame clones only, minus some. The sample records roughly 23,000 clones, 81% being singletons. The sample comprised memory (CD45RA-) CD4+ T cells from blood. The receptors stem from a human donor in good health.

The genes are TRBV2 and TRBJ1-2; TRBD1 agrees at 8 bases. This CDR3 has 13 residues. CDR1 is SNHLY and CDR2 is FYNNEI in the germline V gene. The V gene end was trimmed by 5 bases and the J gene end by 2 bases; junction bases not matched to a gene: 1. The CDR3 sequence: CASSRTGNYGYTF. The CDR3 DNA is TGTGCCAGCAGTAGGACAGGGAACTATGGCTACACCTTC.

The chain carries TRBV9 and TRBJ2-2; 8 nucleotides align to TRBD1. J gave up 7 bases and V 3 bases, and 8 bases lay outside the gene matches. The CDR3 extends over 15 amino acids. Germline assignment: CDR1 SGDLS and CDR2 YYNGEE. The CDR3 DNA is TGTGCCAGCAGCGCGCAGGGGGCGCTGGTCGGGGAGCTGTTTTTT. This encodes CASSAQGALVGELFF. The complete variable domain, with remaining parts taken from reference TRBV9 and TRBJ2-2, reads DSGVTQTPKHLITATGQRVTLRCSPRSGDLSVYWYQQSLDQGLQFLIQYYNGEERAKGNILERFSAQQFPDLHSELNLSSLELGDSALYFCASSAQGALVGELFFGEGSRLTVL.

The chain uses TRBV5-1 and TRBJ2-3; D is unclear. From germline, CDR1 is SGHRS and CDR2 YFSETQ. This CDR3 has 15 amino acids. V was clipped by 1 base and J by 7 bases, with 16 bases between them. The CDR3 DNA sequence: TGCGCCAGCAGCTTGTCCGCCCTCGATACAAATACGCAGTATTTT. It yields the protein CASSLSALDTNTQYF.

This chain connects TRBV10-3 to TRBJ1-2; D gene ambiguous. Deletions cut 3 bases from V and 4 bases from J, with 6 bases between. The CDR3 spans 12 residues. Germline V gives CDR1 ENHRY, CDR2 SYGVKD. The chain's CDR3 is CAISEVGYGYTF. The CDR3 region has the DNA TGTGCCATCAGTGAAGTAGGCTATGGCTACACCTTC.

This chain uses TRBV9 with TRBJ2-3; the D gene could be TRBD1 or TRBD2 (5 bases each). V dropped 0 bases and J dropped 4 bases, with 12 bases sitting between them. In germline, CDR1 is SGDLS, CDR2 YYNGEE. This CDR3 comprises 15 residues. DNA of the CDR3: TGTGCCAGCAGCGTAGTTGGCCAGGGAGCAGATACGCAGTATTTT. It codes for CASSVVGQGADTQYF.

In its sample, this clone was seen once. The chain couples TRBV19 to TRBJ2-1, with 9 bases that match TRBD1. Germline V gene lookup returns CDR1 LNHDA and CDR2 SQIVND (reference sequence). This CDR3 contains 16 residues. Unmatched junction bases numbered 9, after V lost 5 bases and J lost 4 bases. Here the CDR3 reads CASSLIQGAGYNEQFF. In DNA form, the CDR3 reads TGTGCCAGTAGTTTGATACAGGGGGCAGGGTACAATGAGCAGTTCTTC.

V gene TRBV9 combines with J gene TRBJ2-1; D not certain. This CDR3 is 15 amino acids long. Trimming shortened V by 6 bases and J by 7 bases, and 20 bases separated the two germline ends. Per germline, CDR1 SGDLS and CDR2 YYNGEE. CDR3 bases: TGTGCCAGCACCCGAAATCTCTTTAATTTGAATGAGCAGTTCTTC. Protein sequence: CASTRNLFNLNEQFF.

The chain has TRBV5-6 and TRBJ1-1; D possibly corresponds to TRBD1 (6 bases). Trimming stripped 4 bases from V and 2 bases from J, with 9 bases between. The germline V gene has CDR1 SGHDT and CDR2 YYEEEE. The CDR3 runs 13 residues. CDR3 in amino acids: CASSLDRNTEAFF. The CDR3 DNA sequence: TGTGCCAGCAGCCTGGACAGAAACACTGAAGCTTTCTTT.

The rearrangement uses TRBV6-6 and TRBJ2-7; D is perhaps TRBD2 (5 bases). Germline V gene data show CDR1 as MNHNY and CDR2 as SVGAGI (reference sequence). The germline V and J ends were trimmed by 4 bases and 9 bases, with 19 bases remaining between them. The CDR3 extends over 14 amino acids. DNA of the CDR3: TGTGCCAGCAGTTTTTCGGGGAGCCTACGAGGGCAGTACTTC. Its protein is CASSFSGSLRGQYF.

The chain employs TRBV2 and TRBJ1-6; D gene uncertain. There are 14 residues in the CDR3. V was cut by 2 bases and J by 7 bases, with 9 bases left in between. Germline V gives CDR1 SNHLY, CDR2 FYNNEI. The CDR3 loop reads CASSETLGNSPLHF. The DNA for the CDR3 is TGTGCCAGCAGTGAAACCTTGGGGAATTCACCCCTCCACTTT. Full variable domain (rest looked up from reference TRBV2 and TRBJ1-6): EPEVTQTPSHQVTQMGQEVILRCVPISNHLYFYWYRQILGQKVEFLVSFYNNEISEKSEIFDDQFSVERPDGSNFTLKIRSTKLEDSAMYFCASSETLGNSPLHFGNGTRLTVT.

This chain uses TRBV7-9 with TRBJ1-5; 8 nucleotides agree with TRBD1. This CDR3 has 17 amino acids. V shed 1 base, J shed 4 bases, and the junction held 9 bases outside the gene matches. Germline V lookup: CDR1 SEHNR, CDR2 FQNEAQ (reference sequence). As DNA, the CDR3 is TGTGCCAGCAGCTTAGACCCCGGACAGGGAGGAAATCAGCCCCAGCATTTT. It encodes CASSLDPGQGGNQPQHF.

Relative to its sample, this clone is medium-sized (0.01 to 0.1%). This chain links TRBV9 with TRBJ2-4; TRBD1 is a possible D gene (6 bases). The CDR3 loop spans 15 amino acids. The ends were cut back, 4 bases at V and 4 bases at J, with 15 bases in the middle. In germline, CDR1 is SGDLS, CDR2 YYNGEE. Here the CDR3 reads CASSSGTLGKNIQYF. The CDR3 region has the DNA TGTGCCAGCAGCTCAGGGACACTGGGGAAAAACATTCAGTACTTC.

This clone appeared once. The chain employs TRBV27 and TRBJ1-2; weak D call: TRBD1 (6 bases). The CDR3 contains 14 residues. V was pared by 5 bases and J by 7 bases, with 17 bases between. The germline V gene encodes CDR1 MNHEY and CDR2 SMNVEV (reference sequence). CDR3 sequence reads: CASSPTAGGGGYTF. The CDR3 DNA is TGTGCCAGCAGTCCAACCGCCGGGGGCGGTGGCTACACCTTC.

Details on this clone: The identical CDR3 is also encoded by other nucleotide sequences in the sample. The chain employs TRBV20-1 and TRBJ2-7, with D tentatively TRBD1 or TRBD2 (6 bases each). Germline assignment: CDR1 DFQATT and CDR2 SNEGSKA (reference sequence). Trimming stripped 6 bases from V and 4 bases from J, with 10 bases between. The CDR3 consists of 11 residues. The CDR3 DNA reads TGCAGTGCCCGAGGGGGGTACGAGCAGTACTTC. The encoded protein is CSARGGYEQYF.

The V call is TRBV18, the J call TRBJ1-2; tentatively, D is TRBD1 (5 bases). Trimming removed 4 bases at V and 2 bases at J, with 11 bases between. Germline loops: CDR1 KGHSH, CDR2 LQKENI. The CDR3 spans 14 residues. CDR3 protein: CASSLRGDNYGYTF. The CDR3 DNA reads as TGTGCCAGCTCACTCCGCGGGGACAACTATGGCTACACCTTC. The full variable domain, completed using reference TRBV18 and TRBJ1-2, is NAGVMQNPRHLVRRRGQEARLRCSPMKGHSHVYWYRQLPEEGLKFMVYLQKENIIDESGMPKERFSAEFPKEGPSILRIQQVVRGDSAAYFCASSLRGDNYGYTFGSGTRLTVV.

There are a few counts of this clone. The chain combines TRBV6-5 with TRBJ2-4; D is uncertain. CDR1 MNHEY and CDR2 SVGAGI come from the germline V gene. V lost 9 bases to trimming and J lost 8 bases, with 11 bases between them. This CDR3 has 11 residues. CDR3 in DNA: TGTGCCAGTACGGCATCGGACATTCAGTACTTC. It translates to CASTASDIQYF.

This CDR3 is CASSLGRGPGNTIYF. The CDR3 DNA reads as TGCGCCAGCAGCTTGGGCAGGGGGCCTGGAAACACCATATATTTT. The chain couples TRBV5-1 to TRBJ1-3; TRBD1 matches at 8 bases. From germline, CDR1 is SGHRS and CDR2 YFSETQ. Losses at the gene ends were 0 bases for V and 2 bases for J; bases not matched to a gene: 1. The CDR3 totals 15 residues.

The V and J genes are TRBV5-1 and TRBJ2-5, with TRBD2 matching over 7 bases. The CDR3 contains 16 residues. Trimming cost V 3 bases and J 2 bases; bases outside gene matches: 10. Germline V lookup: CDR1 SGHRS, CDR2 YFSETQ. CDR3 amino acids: CASSSQLTSRQETQYF. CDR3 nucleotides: TGCGCCAGCAGCTCGCAGCTGACTAGCAGACAAGAGACCCAGTACTTC. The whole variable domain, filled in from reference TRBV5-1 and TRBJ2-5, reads KAGVTQTPRYLIKTRGQQVTLSCSPISGHRSVSWYQQTPGQGLQFLFEYFSETQRNKGNFPGRFSGRQFSNSRSEMNVSTLELGDSALYLCASSSQLTSRQETQYFGPGTRLLVL.

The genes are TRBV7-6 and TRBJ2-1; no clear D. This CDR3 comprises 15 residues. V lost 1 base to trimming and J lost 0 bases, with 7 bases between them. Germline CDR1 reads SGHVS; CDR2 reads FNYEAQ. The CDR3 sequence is CASSLEGNSYNEQFF. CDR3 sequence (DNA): TGTGCCAGCAGCTTAGAGGGTAACTCCTACAATGAGCAGTTCTTC.

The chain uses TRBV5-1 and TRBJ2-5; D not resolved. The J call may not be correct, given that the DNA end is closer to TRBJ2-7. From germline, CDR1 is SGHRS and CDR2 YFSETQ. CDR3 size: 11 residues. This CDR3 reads CASSLASEQYF. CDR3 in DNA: TGCGCCAGCAGCTTGGCCAGCGAGCAGTACTTC.

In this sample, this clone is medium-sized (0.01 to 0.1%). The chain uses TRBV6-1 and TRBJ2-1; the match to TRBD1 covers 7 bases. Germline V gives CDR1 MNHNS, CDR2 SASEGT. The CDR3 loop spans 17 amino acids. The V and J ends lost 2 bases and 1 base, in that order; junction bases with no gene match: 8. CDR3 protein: CASSEFSRGQSYNEQFF. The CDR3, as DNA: TGTGCCAGCAGTGAATTCTCTAGGGGGCAGTCCTACAATGAGCAGTTCTTC.

DNA for the CDR3: TGTGCCAGCAGCGTAGCTACGAGTCCCGGGGTTGGCTACACCTTC. Protein product: CASSVATSPGVGYTF. The chain couples TRBV9 to TRBJ1-2; unclear D gene. In germline, CDR1 is SGDLS, CDR2 YYNGEE. The CDR3 consists of 15 residues. The V gene lost 0 bases and the J gene lost 7 bases, with 16 bases spanning the gap.

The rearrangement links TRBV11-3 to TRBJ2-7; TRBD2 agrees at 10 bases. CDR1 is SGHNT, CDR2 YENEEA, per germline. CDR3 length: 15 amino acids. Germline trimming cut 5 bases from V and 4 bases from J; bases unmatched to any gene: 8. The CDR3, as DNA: TGTGCCAGCAGCCCCGTAAGCGGGGGGGGGTACGAGCAGTACTTC. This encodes CASSPVSGGGYEQYF.